Here is one T cell receptor (beta chain) with its context. RNA transcripts yielded amplified TCR beta CDR3 regions. First-round RT-PCR with HTBI primers preceded a second-round multiplex PCR. TCRdb fed the multiplex PCR reads into MiXCR, producing one record per CDR3 protein. The data show around 1.1 million distinct CDR3 sequences, about 38% seen once. The entry originates in a study of Graves' ophthalmopathy and Graves' hyperthyroidism. As for the study in general: Hyperthyroidism qualified as stable when ophthalmopathy did not develop within 18 months of follow-up.

The origin of this receptor is an adult man with Graves' hyperthyroidism. Sequencing was carried out using peripheral blood or thyroid tissue (not recorded which).

The CDR3 here is CASPQLAECSYEQYF. The CDR3 DNA is TGTGCCAGCCCCCAACTAGCGGAGTGCTCCTACGAGCAGTACTTC. J is TRBJ2-7 and V is TRBV7-3; the match to TRBD2 covers 8 bases. This CDR3 spans 15 amino acids. J was trimmed by 0 bases and V by 8 bases; bases with no gene match: 9. Germline CDR1 SGHTA, CDR2 FQGTGA.